The sample holds many counts of the clone carrying this T cell receptor (beta chain). Its target is not known. Diagnostic assessment was based on clinical symptoms, serum thyroxine and TRAb, thyroid ultrasound and orbital computed tomography. Source material for PBMCs was more than 7.5 ml fresh peripheral blood. RNA transcripts served as the template for amplifying TCR beta CDR3 regions. The primer set for the first-round RT-PCR of the TCR CDR3 was HTBI. TCRdb re-analysed the multiplex PCR reads in MiXCR, keeping a single row per CDR3 protein. The sample holds 250,000 or so distinct CDR3 sequences, 15% seen once. This entry belongs to a study of T cells in Graves' hyperthyroidism and ophthalmopathy. Study findings and constraints: Ophthalmopathy was told apart from stable hyperthyroidism by a 13 V-J model. Expanded thyroid clonotypes (above 0.001) were mostly also found in blood.

V gave up 5 bases and J gave up 1 base, with 14 bases separating them. Germline lookup yields CDR1 SGHAT and CDR2 FQDESV (reference sequence). CDR3 length: 16 residues. The chain employs TRBV11-1 and TRBJ2-2; D call uncertain. Sequencing was performed on blood. The origin of this receptor is a woman between 50 and 59 years old with Graves' hyperthyroidism that later progressed to Graves' ophthalmopathy. The CDR3 loop reads CASSPSRAENTGELFF. CDR3 bases: TGTGCCAGCAGCCCATCCCGGGCGGAGAACACCGGGGAGCTGTTTTTT. The full variable domain, in which reference TRBV11-1 and TRBJ2-2 provide the parts outside the CDR3, is EAEVAQSPRYKITEKSQAVAFWCDPISGHATLYWYRQILGQGPELLVQFQDESVVDDSQLPKDRFSAERLKGVDSTLKIQPAELGDSAMYLCASSPSRAENTGELFFGEGSRLTVL.